This entry lists 31 T cell receptor beta chains sequenced from one sample in a study of T cells in Graves' hyperthyroidism and ophthalmopathy. TCR beta CDR3 regions were amplified from RNA transcripts. First-round RT-PCR with HTBI primers amplified the TCR CDR3 region. TCRdb reprocessed the multiplex PCR reads via MiXCR and lists one record per CDR3 protein. The profile shows about 640,000 distinct CDR3 sequences, 20% of them singletons. The material sequenced was blood. The receptors were gathered from a young man with Graves' ophthalmopathy.

There are many counts of this clonotype. V usage is TRBV6-1 and J usage is TRBJ1-1; D might be TRBD1 (6 bases). The CDR3 sequence is 15 residues long. The V gene's germline CDR1 is MNHNS and CDR2 SASEGT. V shed 5 bases and J shed 0 bases, with 13 bases lying between them. In DNA, the CDR3 is TGTGCCAGCAGTCTCCAGGGGACAATGAACACTGAAGCTTTCTTT. This translates into CASSLQGTMNTEAFF.

This clonotype was counted between two and nine times. V is TRBV6-1 and J is TRBJ2-5, with 8 bases that match TRBD1. Germline V gene data show CDR1 as MNHNS and CDR2 as SASEGT. This CDR3 has 14 amino acids. The V gene end was trimmed by 6 bases and the J gene end by 5 bases; junction bases not matched to a gene: 8. CDR3 nucleotides: TGTGCCAGCAGCGGGCCAGGGGGCGGGGAGACCCAGTACTTC. It yields the protein CASSGPGGGETQYF.

The gene calls are TRBV20-1 and TRBJ1-1; D possibly corresponds to TRBD1 (6 bases). The V gene lost 3 bases and the J gene lost 0 bases, with 14 bases spanning the gap. The CDR3 totals 15 residues. CDR1 is DFQATT and CDR2 is SNEGSKA in the germline V gene (reference sequence). The CDR3 region is CSASPSGTMNTEAFF. CDR3 DNA: TGCAGTGCTAGTCCGTCAGGGACAATGAACACTGAAGCTTTCTTT.

This clonotype was detected many times. The chain employs TRBV2 and TRBJ2-3, with 9 positions matching TRBD2. The CDR3 is made up of 19 amino acids. Germline values: CDR1 SNHLY, CDR2 FYNNEI. Losses at the gene ends were 3 bases for V and 3 bases for J; bases not matched to a gene: 16. This CDR3 is CASSEQSIFAGGRTDTQYF. In nucleotides, the CDR3 is TGTGCCAGCAGTGAGCAATCGATTTTCGCGGGAGGGCGGACAGATACGCAGTATTTT.

This clonotype has a handful of counts. V is TRBV10-3 and J is TRBJ2-7; TRBD1 aligns across 12 bases. V lost 0 bases to trimming and J lost 5 bases; unmatched junction nucleotides: 11. This CDR3 contains 18 residues. The germline V gene has CDR1 ENHRY and CDR2 SYGVKD. CDR3 loop: CAISESRDRGRFYNEQYF. The CDR3 DNA follows: TGTGCCATCAGTGAGTCTCGGGACAGGGGGCGATTTTATAACGAGCAGTACTTC.

This clonotype was seen ten or more times. The chain is built from TRBV20-1 and TRBJ2-5; D may correspond to TRBD1 or TRBD2 (6 bases each). Germline lookup yields CDR1 DFQATT and CDR2 SNEGSKA (reference sequence). V was trimmed by 1 base and J by 5 bases, leaving 17 bases between them. The CDR3 runs 15 residues. The chain's CDR3 is CSARVWGAFRETQYF. The CDR3 DNA sequence: TGCAGTGCTAGAGTTTGGGGGGCTTTTAGGGAGACCCAGTACTTC.

This clonotype was seen a handful of times. V is TRBV20-1 and J is TRBJ2-2; 7 bases are a match to TRBD2. Germline V gives CDR1 DFQATT, CDR2 SNEGSKA (reference sequence). The CDR3 sequence is 13 residues long. CDR3 sequence reads: CGGGSANTGELFF. CDR3 in DNA: TGCGGGGGGGGATCTGCGAACACCGGGGAGCTGTTTTTT.

Ten or more counts support this clonotype. The V and J genes are TRBV7-8 and TRBJ2-1; D possibly corresponds to TRBD1 (5 bases). Looked up from germline, CDR1 is SGHVS and CDR2 is FQNEAQ. This CDR3 has 17 amino acids. Trimming pared 0 bases from V and 6 bases from J, leaving 18 bases between. The CDR3 reads CASSLALGTGFGNEQFF. In nucleotides, the CDR3 is TGTGCCAGCAGCTTAGCGCTAGGTACAGGTTTTGGCAATGAGCAGTTCTTC.

There are many counts of this clonotype. The V gene is TRBV15, the J gene TRBJ2-1; D gene uncertain. The V gene's germline CDR1 is LNHNV and CDR2 YYDKDF (reference sequence). The CDR3 consists of 13 residues. The ends were cut back, 0 bases at V and 5 bases at J, with 5 bases in the middle. The CDR3 sequence is CATSRDSDNEQFF. DNA for the CDR3: TGTGCCACCAGCAGAGATTCGGACAATGAGCAGTTCTTC. Complete variable domain (other parts from reference TRBV15 and TRBJ2-1): DAMVIQNPRYQVTQFGKPVTLSCSQTLNHNVMYWYQQKSSQAPKLLFHYYDKDFNNEADTPDNFQSRRPNTSFCFLDIRSPGLGDTAMYLCATSRDSDNEQFFGPGTRLTVL.

The V and J genes are TRBV29-1 and TRBJ1-2; the D gene is possibly TRBD1 (5 bases). The CDR3 extends over 11 amino acids. V lost 7 bases and J lost 6, with 12 bases in between. The germline V gene encodes CDR1 SQVTM and CDR2 ANQGSEA. In DNA form, the CDR3 reads TGCAGCGCTGACCCAGGGCATGGCTACACCTTC. Translated: CSADPGHGYTF.

This clonotype was counted at least ten times. The chain recombines TRBV7-2 with TRBJ2-6; D is unresolved. Germline-derived CDR1 and CDR2 are SGHTA and FQGNSA. This CDR3 is 16 amino acids long. V gave up 8 bases and J gave up 2 bases, with 16 bases separating them. Written as DNA, the CDR3 is TGTGCCAGCTCTGAGGTAGCCACCCCTGGGGCCAACGTCCTGACTTTC. Residues: CASSEVATPGANVLTF.

V is TRBV6-1 and J is TRBJ2-7; 12 bases fit TRBD2. Trimming cost V 5 bases and J 1 base; bases outside gene matches: 6. This CDR3 has 16 residues. Germline V gene sequence: CDR1 MNHNS, CDR2 SASEGT. This CDR3 reads CASSPPGTSGSYEQYF. CDR3 sequence (DNA): TGTGCCAGCAGTCCCCCTGGGACTAGCGGGTCCTACGAGCAGTACTTC.

This clonotype was seen a few times. This chain uses TRBV11-2 with TRBJ2-3, with 9 bases fitting TRBD2. The CDR3 contains 18 residues. Unmatched junction bases numbered 7, after V lost 0 bases and J lost 0 bases. Per germline, CDR1 SGHAT and CDR2 FQNNGV. The CDR3 DNA is TGTGCCAGCAGCTTAGAAATCGGACTAGCGACTAGCACAGATACGCAGTATTTT. Residues: CASSLEIGLATSTDTQYF.

This clonotype showed up many times. This chain joins TRBV28 and TRBJ1-2; 8 nucleotides line up with TRBD1. From germline, CDR1 is MDHEN and CDR2 SYDVKM. The CDR3 loop spans 18 amino acids. J gave up 4 bases and V 5 bases, and 18 bases lay outside the gene matches. Written as DNA, the CDR3 is TGTGCCAGCAGTCCTTACCGGGACAGGACCCGACATGGCTATGGCTACACCTTC. Amino acids: CASSPYRDRTRHGYGYTF.

The V call is TRBV30, the J call TRBJ2-7, with a tentative D call TRBD2 (6 bases). The CDR3 consists of 13 residues. Deletions cut 3 bases from V and 4 bases from J, with 13 bases between. CDR1 is GTSNPN and CDR2 is SVGIG in the germline V gene (reference sequence). The CDR3 reads CAWSSGRSYEQYF. The CDR3 DNA reads as TGTGCCTGGAGCTCCGGGAGATCTTACGAGCAGTACTTC.

This clonotype was seen repeatedly, ten times or more. V and J are TRBV7-8 and TRBJ2-1; 13 bases are a match to TRBD2. The CDR3 is made up of 15 amino acids. CDR1 and CDR2 (germline): SGHVS, FQNEAQ. The V segment lost 1 base and the J segment 8 bases; nucleotides outside the gene matches: 2. The CDR3 DNA reads TGTGCCAGCAGCTTAGGGACTAGCGGGAGCCATGAGCAGTTCTTC. Protein product: CASSLGTSGSHEQFF.

The chain recombines TRBV4-1 with TRBJ1-3; TRBD1 matches 7 bases. The CDR3 extends over 16 amino acids. V lost 1 base to trimming and J lost 1 base; unmatched junction nucleotides: 4. Germline CDR1 MGHRA, CDR2 YSYEKL. The DNA of the CDR3 is TGCGCCAGCAGCCAAGGACAGGGTGGTTCTGGAAACACCATATATTTT. Its protein product is CASSQGQGGSGNTIYF.

The chain links TRBV7-2 to TRBJ2-5, with D perhaps given as TRBD1 or TRBD2 (6 bases each). Trimming stripped 5 bases from V and 5 bases from J, with 15 bases between. This CDR3 has 14 amino acids. Germline CDR1 reads SGHTA; CDR2 reads FQGNSA. The CDR3 bases are TGTGCCAGCAGCAACGGAGGGGGTGGGGAGACCCAGTACTTC. Translation: CASSNGGGGETQYF.

This clonotype was seen a handful of times. The chain links TRBV7-2 to TRBJ1-2, with 8 positions matching TRBD1. V was pared by 5 bases and J by 1 base, with 9 bases of the junction left unmatched. Per the germline V gene, CDR1 is SGHTA and CDR2 is FQGNSA. The CDR3 has 16 amino acids. The CDR3 loop reads CASSQTGTGVNYGYTF. Written as DNA, the CDR3 is TGTGCCAGCAGCCAAACCGGGACAGGAGTTAACTATGGCTACACCTTC.

The chain joins TRBV7-2 to TRBJ2-3; possible D gene TRBD2, 6 bases. Trimming cost V 1 base and J 5 bases, with 19 bases left between them. This CDR3 has 17 amino acids. CDR1 and CDR2 (germline): SGHTA, FQGNSA. The CDR3 sequence is CASSLVGSGLRQDTQYF. CDR3 coding DNA: TGTGCCAGCAGCTTAGTTGGGTCCGGACTACGTCAAGATACGCAGTATTTT.

For the CDR3, the DNA is TGTGCCAGCAGCTCCAAACTAAAGCAGTTCTTC. Translating it yields CASSSKLKQFF. The chain employs TRBV7-2 and TRBJ2-1; D not resolved. Germline V CDR1 and CDR2: SGHTA, FQGNSA. The V end lost 4 bases, the J end lost 11 bases, and 9 bases lay between the germline ends. The CDR3 contains 11 residues.

This clonotype came up a few times. This sequence joins TRBV19 and TRBJ2-1, with 9 bases lining up with TRBD2. V shed 4 bases, J shed 8 bases, and the junction held 9 bases outside the gene matches. The germline V gene encodes CDR1 LNHDA and CDR2 SQIVND (reference sequence). The CDR3 spans 15 residues. The DNA for the CDR3 is TGTGCCAGTAGTACGAAGCGGGAGGTAATTGATGAGCAGTTCTTC. It is translated as CASSTKREVIDEQFF.

This clonotype was counted ten times or more. V gene TRBV28 combines with J gene TRBJ2-1; D remains unclear. The germline V gene has CDR1 MDHEN and CDR2 SYDVKM. The CDR3 loop spans 11 amino acids. V lost 6 bases to trimming and J lost 4 bases, with 4 bases between them. CDR3 amino acids: CASRAYNEQFF. The CDR3 bases are TGTGCCAGCAGAGCTTACAATGAGCAGTTCTTC.

The chain has TRBV9 and TRBJ2-3, with 7 positions matching TRBD2. CDR3 length equals 15 residues. In germline, CDR1 is SGDLS, CDR2 YYNGEE. The junction had 4 bases not matched to a gene; V was cut back by 2 bases and J by 1 base. The CDR3 reads CASSVSLAGTDTQYF. In DNA form, the CDR3 reads TGTGCCAGCAGCGTTAGTCTAGCGGGCACAGATACGCAGTATTTT.

This clonotype was seen many times. The rearrangement joins TRBV30 to TRBJ1-2, with D possibly matching TRBD1 (5 bases). Germline V gene lookup returns CDR1 GTSNPN and CDR2 SVGIG (reference sequence). This CDR3 has 16 amino acids. Trimming took 3 bases from V and 4 from J, leaving 21 bases between them. The CDR3 here is CAWRSFRAGGRYGYTF. The DNA of the CDR3 is TGTGCCTGGAGGTCCTTCAGGGCGGGTGGCCGCTATGGCTACACCTTC.

This chain links TRBV20-1 with TRBJ2-3; D tentatively fits TRBD1 or TRBD2 (5 bases each). CDR1 DFQATT and CDR2 SNEGSKA come from the germline V gene (reference sequence). The CDR3 is made up of 14 amino acids. V lost 1 base and J lost 0, with 8 bases in between. The CDR3 here is CSARGGESTDTQYF. The CDR3, as DNA: TGCAGTGCTAGAGGAGGGGAGAGCACAGATACGCAGTATTTT.

Many counts were recorded for this clonotype. V and J are TRBV20-1 and TRBJ2-7; D is undetermined. V gave up 1 base and J gave up 0 bases, with 4 bases separating them. The CDR3 is made up of 12 amino acids. Germline V lookup: CDR1 DFQATT, CDR2 SNEGSKA (reference sequence). The CDR3 nucleotides read TGCAGTGCTAGAGCCGGCTCCTACGAGCAGTACTTC. This gives the protein CSARAGSYEQYF.

V usage is TRBV10-1 and J usage is TRBJ2-3; a possible D gene is TRBD2 (5 bases). CDR3 length equals 15 residues. Trimming took 2 bases from V and 4 from J, leaving 13 bases between them. Germline V gene sequence: CDR1 WNHNN, CDR2 SYGVQD (reference sequence). The CDR3 sequence is CASSEPKTGADTQYF. The CDR3 nucleotides read TGCGCCAGCAGTGAGCCAAAGACCGGGGCAGATACGCAGTATTTT.

The sample holds a few counts of this clonotype. The genes are TRBV9 and TRBJ2-1, with TRBD2 matching over 8 bases. In germline, CDR1 is SGDLS, CDR2 YYNGEE. The CDR3 runs 14 residues. The ends lost 1 base at V and 6 bases at J; junction bases unmatched: 3. CDR3 coding DNA: TGTGCCAGCAGCGTAATGGCGGGAGGCAATGAGCAGTTCTTC. Amino acids: CASSVMAGGNEQFF.

The genes are TRBV11-2 and TRBJ2-1; 8 bases match TRBD2. The CDR3 loop spans 17 amino acids. Per germline, CDR1 SGHAT and CDR2 FQNNGV. V shed 5 bases, J shed 6 bases, and the junction held 15 bases outside the gene matches. The CDR3, as DNA: TGTGCCAGCAGCCCCGGTAGAGTAGCGGGATTAATCAATGAGCAGTTCTTC. Encoded protein: CASSPGRVAGLINEQFF.

As to this clonotype: A read error is likely, as this CDR3 ends without the conserved phenylalanine or tryptophan. The V call is TRBV28, the J call TRBJ1-3; D is unresolved. Per germline, CDR1 MDHEN and CDR2 SYDVKM. The V end lost 5 bases, the J end lost 4 bases, and 21 bases lay between the germline ends. The CDR3 sequence is 17 residues long. In DNA form, the CDR3 reads TGTGCCAGCAGTAGGCCCCCAGGTCTGTTGGCGGGAAACACCATATATTCT. Translated, it gives CASSRPPGLLAGNTIYS.